The sequence of this T cell receptor beta chain was determined in a study of shared clonotypes between healthy human individuals. Study-level findings and limits: There were few donors, and this limited the genetic and exposure-history diversity represented. With four donors compared, around 5.4% of naive CD4 clonotypes were shared. On the whole, naive subsets had larger estimated richness than memory subsets had.

As for this clone: Its antigen is currently unknown.

V was cut by 5 bases and J by 5 bases, with 9 bases left in between. This CDR3 comprises 12 residues. Germline values: CDR1 SGHAT, CDR2 FQNNGV. Original analysis: ImmunoSEQ junction-only sequences lacked quality scores, so their filtering differed. Using immunoSEQ multiplex PCR, the repertoire was profiled, and TCRdb retains in-frame clones only, with some absent. V and J calls plus clone size are reproduced from that table; the DNA served to infer D and trimming. Seen here are about 2 million clones, roughly 95% observed once, and the top ten hold 1% to 1.5%. The naive CD8 population came from CD45RO-negative cells selected for CCR7, without terminally differentiated effector memory CD45RA+ cells.

This chain links TRBV11-2 with TRBJ2-5; no reliable D call. The sequence was obtained from a man in his late teens or twenties in good health. Sequenced material: naive CD8+ T cells sorted from blood. Here the CDR3 reads CASSPPAETQYF. The CDR3 nucleotides are TGTGCCAGCAGCCCCCCCGCGGAGACCCAGTACTTC. The whole variable domain, filled in from reference TRBV11-2 and TRBJ2-5, reads EAGVAQSPRYKIIEKRQSVAFWCNPISGHATLYWYQQILGQGPKLLIQFQNNGVVDDSQLPKDRFSAERLKGVDSTLKIQPAKLEDSAVYLCASSPPAETQYFGPGTRLLVL.